One and the same sample provided the 14 T cell receptor beta chains below, sequenced in a study of blood T cell repertoires in COVID-19. Sequencing used immunoSEQ multiplex PCR; TCRdb keeps in-frame clones, though not all of them. The profile shows over 85,000 clones, around 86% of them singletons. The sample consisted of peripheral blood. Receptor source: a man aged 50-59 years with active or convalescent COVID-19.

The rearrangement uses TRBV28 and TRBJ1-5, with TRBD1 matching 7 bases. The V and J ends lost 4 bases and 0 bases, in that order; junction bases with no gene match: 6. This CDR3 contains 16 residues. From germline, CDR1 is MDHEN and CDR2 SYDVKM. The CDR3 bases are TGTGCCAGCAGTTCCGGGACAGCCTATAGCAATCAGCCCCAGCATTTT. Protein: CASSSGTAYSNQPQHF.

The J gene is TRBJ1-2, the V gene TRBV28; 11 bases agree with TRBD1. Germline V gives CDR1 MDHEN, CDR2 SYDVKM. This CDR3 spans 16 amino acids. The V and J ends lost 3 bases and 2 bases, in that order; junction bases with no gene match: 5. CDR3 bases: TGTGCCAGCAGTTTCGGACAGGGGGCCGAGAACTATGGCTACACCTTC. Residues: CASSFGQGAENYGYTF.

The V and J genes are TRBV7-9 and TRBJ1-5; possibly TRBD1 for D (5 bases). The CDR3 loop spans 12 amino acids. Germline V lookup: CDR1 SEHNR, CDR2 FQNEAQ (reference sequence). Between the trimmed V and J ends, which lost 4 bases and 7 bases, there was a span of 8 bases. In DNA form, the CDR3 reads TGTGCCAGCAGCTCGGAGGGGCAGCCCCAGCATTTT. Its translation: CASSSEGQPQHF.

The DNA of the CDR3 is TGTGCCAGCAGCCAGAGACTGACTGAAGAGACCCAGTACTTC. Its translation is CASSQRLTEETQYF. V gene TRBV14 combines with J gene TRBJ2-5; D is unclear. Trimming took 3 bases from V and 3 from J, leaving 11 bases between them. Germline CDR1 is SGHDN and CDR2 is FVKESK. The CDR3 is 14 residues long.

This clone was found a few times. V gene TRBV6-2 or TRBV6-3 combines with J gene TRBJ2-7; possible D gene TRBD1, 6 bases. The CDR3 runs to 14 residues. CDR1 and CDR2 (germline): MNHEY, SVGEGT. Trimming took off 2 bases at V and 2 bases at J, with 10 bases between the two ends. The CDR3 DNA is TGTGCCAGCAGTTACCTCAGGGGCACCTACGAGCAGTACTTC. It yields the protein CASSYLRGTYEQYF.

The J gene is TRBJ2-3, the V gene TRBV7-9, with D perhaps TRBD2 (6 bases). The CDR3 is 12 residues long. Per the germline V gene, CDR1 is SEHNR and CDR2 is FQNEAQ (reference sequence). The germline V and J ends were trimmed by 8 bases and 4 bases, with 10 bases remaining between them. In DNA, the CDR3 is TGTGCCAGCCCGGGAGTGGCAGATACGCAGTATTTT. It yields the protein CASPGVADTQYF. Full variable domain (remainder filled in from reference TRBV7-9 and TRBJ2-3): DTGVSQNPRHKITKRGQNVTFRCDPISEHNRLYWYRQTLGQGPEFLTYFQNEAQLEKSRLLSDRFSAERPKGSFSTLEIQRTEQGDSAMYLCASPGVADTQYFGPGTRLTVL.

The J gene is TRBJ1-5, the V gene TRBV12-3 or TRBV12-4; D is ambiguous. The V end was cut by 7 bases, the J end by 4 bases, with 8 bases between. CDR3 length: 12 residues. For the CDR3, the DNA is TGTGCCAGCACACAGTTTAATCAGCCCCAGCATTTT. It codes for CASTQFNQPQHF.

The chain uses TRBV28 and TRBJ2-3, with 10 bases fitting TRBD2. CDR3 length: 15 amino acids. From germline, CDR1 is MDHEN and CDR2 SYDVKM. The V gene end was trimmed by 8 bases and the J gene end by 4 bases; junction bases not matched to a gene: 9. The CDR3 DNA reads as TGTGCCAGCCCCCCAGCGGGGGGGCCGGCAGATACGCAGTATTTT. Its translation: CASPPAGGPADTQYF.

The rearrangement links TRBV6-2 or TRBV6-3 to TRBJ2-1, with 10 bases aligning to TRBD2. Germline CDR1 reads MNHEY; CDR2 reads SVGEGT. This CDR3 comprises 18 residues. V trimming: 2 bases; J trimming: 0 bases; junction bases outside the gene matches: 7. The CDR3: CASSYPSGGRSSYNEQFF. CDR3 nucleotide sequence: TGTGCCAGCAGTTACCCTAGCGGGGGACGAAGCTCCTACAATGAGCAGTTCTTC.

The chain combines TRBV25-1 with TRBJ1-1; D is ambiguous. V gave up 1 base and J gave up 6 bases, with 12 bases separating them. The germline V gene has CDR1 MGHDK and CDR2 SYGVNS. This CDR3 is built from 14 residues. Here the CDR3 DNA reads TGTGCCAGCAGTGAATCGACACAAACCTCTGAAGCTTTCTTT. Translating gives CASSESTQTSEAFF.

The chain combines TRBV30 with TRBJ1-3; D is possibly TRBD1 (6 bases). The CDR3 extends over 16 amino acids. With 1 base removed from V and 0 bases from J, the gap between germline ends came to 13 bases. CDR1 and CDR2 from the germline V gene are GTSNPN and SVGIG (reference sequence). CDR3 region: CAWSAPGQFSGNTIYF. CDR3 bases: TGTGCCTGGAGTGCCCCAGGACAGTTCTCTGGAAACACCATATATTTT.

The CDR3 sequence is CASSHGVQETQYF. CDR3 DNA sequence: TGTGCCAGCAGCCACGGGGTACAAGAGACCCAGTACTTC. This chain joins TRBV7-9 and TRBJ2-5, with a tentative D call TRBD2 (5 bases). There are 13 residues in the CDR3. Trimming pared 5 bases from V and 2 bases from J, leaving 9 bases between. Germline CDR1 reads SEHNR; CDR2 reads FQNEAQ (reference sequence). Combining the CDR3 with reference TRBV7-9 and TRBJ2-5 gives the whole variable domain DTGVSQNPRHKITKRGQNVTFRCDPISEHNRLYWYRQTLGQGPEFLTYFQNEAQLEKSRLLSDRFSAERPKGSFSTLEIQRTEQGDSAMYLCASSHGVQETQYFGPGTRLLVL.

The chain uses TRBV27 and TRBJ2-7, with TRBD2 as a possible D gene (6 bases). The germline V gene has CDR1 MNHEY and CDR2 SMNVEV (reference sequence). V was shortened by 6 bases and J by 3 bases, with 12 bases between the two germline ends. CDR3 size: 13 residues. For the CDR3, the DNA is TGTGCCAGCAGCTCGAGGGAGGACTACGAGCAGTACTTC. This sequence encodes CASSSREDYEQYF.

This chain connects TRBV11-2 to TRBJ2-4; 7 bases are a match to TRBD1. V was pared by 0 bases and J by 8 bases, with 1 base of the junction left unmatched. The V gene's germline CDR1 is SGHAT and CDR2 FQNNGV. CDR3 length: 13 amino acids. CDR3 region: CASSLDQGDIQYF. CDR3 DNA sequence: TGTGCCAGCAGCTTAGATCAGGGGGACATTCAGTACTTC.